This T cell receptor (beta chain) was found in a study of blood T cells in healthy people across ages. The second PCR ran 7 to 11 cycles with a sample-barcoded 5' primer and J-beta primers. TCRdb re-called the 5' RACE reads through MiXCR, storing one row per CDR3 protein. The table lists some 930,000 distinct CDR3 sequences, just under 30% of them singletons, with more than 8.5% in the top ten. As regards this clonotype: Sequence at one end of the junction differs from germline and may be a read error.

Germline values: CDR1 SGHVS, CDR2 FQNEAQ. CDR3 length equals 13 residues. The same data also went into a second study, on T cells of mothers and their children. Per that paper: The overlap seen between related mothers and children slightly exceeded that of unrelated pairs, though not significantly.

The sample was blood. The sequence came from a woman aged 40-49 years in good health. The chain recombines TRBV7-8 with TRBJ1-2; the D is unclear. This chain's CDR3 is CASSLRQNYGCTF. CDR3 DNA: TGTGCCAGCAGCTTACGCCAGAACTATGGCTGCACCTTC.